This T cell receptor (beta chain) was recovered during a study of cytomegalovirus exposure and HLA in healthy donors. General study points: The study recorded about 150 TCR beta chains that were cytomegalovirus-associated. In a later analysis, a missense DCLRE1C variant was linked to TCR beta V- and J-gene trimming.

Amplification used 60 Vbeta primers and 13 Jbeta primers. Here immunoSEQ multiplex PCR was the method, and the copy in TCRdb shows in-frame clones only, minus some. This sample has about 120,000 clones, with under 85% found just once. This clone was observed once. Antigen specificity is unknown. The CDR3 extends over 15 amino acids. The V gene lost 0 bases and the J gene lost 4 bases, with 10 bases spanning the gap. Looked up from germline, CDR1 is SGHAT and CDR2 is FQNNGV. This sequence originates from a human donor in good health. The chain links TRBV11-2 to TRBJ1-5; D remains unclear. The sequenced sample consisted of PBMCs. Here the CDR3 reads CASSLDWAPNQPQHF. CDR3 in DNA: TGTGCCAGCAGCTTAGATTGGGCCCCAAATCAGCCCCAGCATTTT. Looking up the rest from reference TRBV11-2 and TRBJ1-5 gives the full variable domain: EAGVAQSPRYKIIEKRQSVAFWCNPISGHATLYWYQQILGQGPKLLIQFQNNGVVDDSQLPKDRFSAERLKGVDSTLKIQPAKLEDSAVYLCASSLDWAPNQPQHFGDGTRLSIL.